This T cell receptor beta chain stems from a study of T-cell reconstitution after alpha-beta-depleted transplantation in children. The study, taken as a whole, reports: Several hundred expanded graft clones reportedly supplied alpha-beta T cells about two months after transplant. T-cell numbers and diversity one year post-transplant derived largely from freshly generated T cells.

Researchers prepared the TCRbeta library using unique molecular identifiers, the study reports. TCRdb re-analysed the PCR reads in MiXCR, keeping a single row per CDR3 protein. The data hold 200,000 to 250,000 distinct CDR3 sequences, with about a tenth observed a single time. This clonotype showed up many times. The antigen is unknown. The germline V gene has CDR1 MNHEY and CDR2 SMNVEV (reference sequence). The V segment lost 10 bases and the J segment 3 bases; nucleotides outside the gene matches: 4. The CDR3 is 12 residues long. The gene calls are TRBV27 and TRBJ2-7; 9 bases are a match to TRBD1. This TCR was sampled from a child less than two years old with acute myeloid leukemia, due to receive a stem cell transplant. The sequenced sample was PBMCs, obtained before TCRalphabeta/CD19-depleted stem cell transplant. The CDR3 nucleotides read TGTGCCACAGGGACAGGGAACTACGAGCAGTACTTC. It yields the protein CATGTGNYEQYF.